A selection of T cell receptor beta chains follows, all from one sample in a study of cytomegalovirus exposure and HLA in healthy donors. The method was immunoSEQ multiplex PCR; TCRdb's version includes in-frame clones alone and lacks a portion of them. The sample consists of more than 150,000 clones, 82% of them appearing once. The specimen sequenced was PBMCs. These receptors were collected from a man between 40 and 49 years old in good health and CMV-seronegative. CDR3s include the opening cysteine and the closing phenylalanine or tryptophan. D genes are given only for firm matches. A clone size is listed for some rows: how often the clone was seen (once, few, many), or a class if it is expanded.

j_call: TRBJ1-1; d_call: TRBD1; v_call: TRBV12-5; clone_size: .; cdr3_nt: TGTGCTAGTGGTTTGGTAGGGACAGAGTACGCTTTCTTT; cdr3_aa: CASGLVGTEYAFF
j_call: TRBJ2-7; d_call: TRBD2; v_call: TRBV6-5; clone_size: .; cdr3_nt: TGTGCCAGCAGTTCCTCGGGAGCGGGAGTGATCTACGAGCAGTACTTC; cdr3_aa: CASSSSGAGVIYEQYF
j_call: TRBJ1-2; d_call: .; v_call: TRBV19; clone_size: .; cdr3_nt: TGTGCCAGTACCCCGGTCGGGGTTTCTTATGGCTACACCTTC; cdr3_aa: CASTPVGVSYGYTF
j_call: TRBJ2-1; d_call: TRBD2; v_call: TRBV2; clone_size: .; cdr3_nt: TGTGCCAGCAGATTAGAGGGACTAGCGGGAGGGCCGGGCAATGAGCAGTTCTTC; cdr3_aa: CASRLEGLAGGPGNEQFF
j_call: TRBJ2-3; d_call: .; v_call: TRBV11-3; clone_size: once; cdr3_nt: TGTGCCAGCGCGCTCCTGGGGGGGCACTTCACAGATACGCAGTATTTT; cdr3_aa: CASALLGGHFTDTQYF
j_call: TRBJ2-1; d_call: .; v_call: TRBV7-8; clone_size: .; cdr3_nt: TGTGCCAGCACGGAGGACTTCTACAATGAGCAGTTCTTC; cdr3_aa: CASTEDFYNEQFF
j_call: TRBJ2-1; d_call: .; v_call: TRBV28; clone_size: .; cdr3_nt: TGTGCCAGCAGTCTTCGATTCCCGGGACAGGCGGGGGATGAGCAGTTCTTC; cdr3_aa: CASSLRFPGQAGDEQFF
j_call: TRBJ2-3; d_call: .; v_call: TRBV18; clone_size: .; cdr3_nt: TGTGCCAGCTCGCTTATCTATTCGGGAGATACGCAGTATTTT; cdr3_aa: CASSLIYSGDTQYF
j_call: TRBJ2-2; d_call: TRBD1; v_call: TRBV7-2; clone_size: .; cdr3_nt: TGTGCCAGCAGCTTGGACAGGGTCGACACCGGGGAGCTGTTTTTT; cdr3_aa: CASSLDRVDTGELFF
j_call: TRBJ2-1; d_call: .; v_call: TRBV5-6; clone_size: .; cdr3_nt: TGTGCCAGCCTCTCCGGGACAAACTACAATGAGCAGTTCTTC; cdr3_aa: CASLSGTNYNEQFF
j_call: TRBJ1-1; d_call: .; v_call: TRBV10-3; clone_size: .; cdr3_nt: TGTGCCATCAGTAGAGACAGCCGGATTTTTCAAGCTTTCTTT; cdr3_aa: CAISRDSRIFQAFF
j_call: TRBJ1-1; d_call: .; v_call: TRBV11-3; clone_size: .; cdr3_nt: TGTGCCAGCAGCTTAGACAGGAACACTGAAGCTTTCTTT; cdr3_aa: CASSLDRNTEAFF
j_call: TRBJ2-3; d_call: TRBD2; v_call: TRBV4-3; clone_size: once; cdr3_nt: TGCGCCAGCAGCCAAGGGGGCAGAGAAGTTGAGAGCGGGGCCACAGATACGCAGTATTTT; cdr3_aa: CASSQGGREVESGATDTQYF
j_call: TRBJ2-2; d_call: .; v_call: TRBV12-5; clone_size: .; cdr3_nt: TGTGCTAGTGCCCGAGGGGGGGCGAACACCGGGGAGCTGTTTTTT; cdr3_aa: CASARGGANTGELFF